One sample yielded the 3 T cell receptor beta chains listed below, sequenced in a study of identical twins. TCRdb itself ran the 5' RACE reads through MiXCR, one entry per CDR3 protein. Of 430,000 or so distinct CDR3 sequences listed, 20% to 25% are singletons. This sample also belongs to another study, concerning T cells expressing NK-cell markers.

Sequenced sample: CD4+ T cells sorted from blood. These receptors originate from a woman younger than 35 in good health.

The chain is built from TRBV18 and TRBJ2-5, with D tentatively TRBD1 (5 bases). Germline V gene data show CDR1 as KGHSH and CDR2 as LQKENI. The CDR3 has 13 amino acids. V was clipped by 5 bases and J by 0 bases, with 7 bases between them. CDR3 protein: CASSRTHQETQYF. The CDR3 DNA follows: TGTGCCAGCTCAAGGACACACCAAGAGACCCAGTACTTC.

This clonotype was recorded a few times. The rearrangement uses TRBV7-6 and TRBJ2-3; a possible D gene is TRBD2 (7 bases). Germline V gives CDR1 SGHVS, CDR2 FNYEAQ. Trimming removed 3 bases at V and 2 bases at J, with 12 bases between. The CDR3 loop spans 15 amino acids. CDR3 sequence reads: CASSFGGGHTDTQYF. The CDR3 DNA follows: TGTGCCAGCAGCTTCGGCGGGGGCCACACAGATACGCAGTATTTT.

V usage is TRBV12-3 or TRBV12-4 and J usage is TRBJ1-6, with no clear D. The CDR3 loop spans 14 amino acids. Trimming stripped 4 bases from V and 8 bases from J, with 12 bases between. The CDR3 reads CASSSRARDSPLHF. Here the CDR3 DNA reads TGTGCCAGCAGTTCCCGGGCCCGGGATTCACCCCTCCACTTT.